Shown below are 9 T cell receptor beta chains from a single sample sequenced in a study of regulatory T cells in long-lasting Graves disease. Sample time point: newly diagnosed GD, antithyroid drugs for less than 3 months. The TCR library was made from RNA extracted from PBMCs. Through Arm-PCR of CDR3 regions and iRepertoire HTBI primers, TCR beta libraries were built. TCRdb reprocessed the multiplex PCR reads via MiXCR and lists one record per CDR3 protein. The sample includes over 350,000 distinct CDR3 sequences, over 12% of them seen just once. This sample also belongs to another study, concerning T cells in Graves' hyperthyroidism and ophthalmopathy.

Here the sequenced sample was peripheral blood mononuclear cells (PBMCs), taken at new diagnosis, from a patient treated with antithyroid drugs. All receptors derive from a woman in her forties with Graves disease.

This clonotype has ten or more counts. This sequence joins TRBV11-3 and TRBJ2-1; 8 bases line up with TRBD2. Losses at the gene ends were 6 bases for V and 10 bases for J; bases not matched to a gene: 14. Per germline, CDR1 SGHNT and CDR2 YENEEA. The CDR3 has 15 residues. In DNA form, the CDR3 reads TGTGCCAGCAGAAAGCGGGGTAGCGGGAACACCGAGCAGTTCTTC. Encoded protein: CASRKRGSGNTEQFF. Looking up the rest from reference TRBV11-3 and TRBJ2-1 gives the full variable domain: EAGVVQSPRYKIIEKKQPVAFWCNPISGHNTLYWYLQNLGQGPELLIRYENEEAVDDSQLPKDRFSAERLKGVDSTLKIQPAELGDSAVYLCASRKRGSGNTEQFFGPGTRLTVL.

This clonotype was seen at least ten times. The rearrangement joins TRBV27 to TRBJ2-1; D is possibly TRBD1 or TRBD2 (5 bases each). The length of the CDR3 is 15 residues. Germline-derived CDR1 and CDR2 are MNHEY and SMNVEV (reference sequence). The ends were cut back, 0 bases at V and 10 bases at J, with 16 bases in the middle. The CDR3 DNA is TGTGCCAGCAGTTTATCGGTACTAGGACAAGACGAGCAGTTCTTC. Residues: CASSLSVLGQDEQFF.

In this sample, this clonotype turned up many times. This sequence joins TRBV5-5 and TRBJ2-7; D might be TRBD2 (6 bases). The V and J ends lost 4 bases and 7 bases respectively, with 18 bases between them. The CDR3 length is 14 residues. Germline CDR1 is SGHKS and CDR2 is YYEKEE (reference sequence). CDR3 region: CASSPSAGTGEQYF. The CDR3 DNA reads TGTGCCAGCAGCCCCTCCGCGGGGACGGGGGAGCAGTACTTC.

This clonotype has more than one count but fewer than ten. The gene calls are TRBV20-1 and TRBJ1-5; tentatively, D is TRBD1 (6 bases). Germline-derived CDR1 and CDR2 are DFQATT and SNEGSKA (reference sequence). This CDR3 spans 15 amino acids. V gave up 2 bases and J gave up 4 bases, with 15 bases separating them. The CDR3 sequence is CSARRGGSTNQPQHF. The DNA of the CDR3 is TGCAGTGCTAGAAGGGGGGGCTCTACTAATCAGCCCCAGCATTTT.

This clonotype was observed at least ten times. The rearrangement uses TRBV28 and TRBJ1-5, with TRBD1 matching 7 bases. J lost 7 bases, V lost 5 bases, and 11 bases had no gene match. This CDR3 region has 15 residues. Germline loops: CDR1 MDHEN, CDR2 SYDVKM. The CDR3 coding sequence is TGTGCCAGCAGTAAAACCCTGACAGGGAACCAGCCCCAGCATTTT. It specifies CASSKTLTGNQPQHF.

CDR3 sequence reads: CASSLGGLAPIHGQFF. The CDR3, as DNA: TGTGCCAGCAGCTTAGGGGGACTAGCGCCCATTCATGGGCAGTTCTTC. The chain is built from TRBV13 and TRBJ2-1; TRBD2 matches at 10 bases. Trimming took 0 bases from V and 12 from J; bases not matched to a gene: 11. The CDR3 runs to 16 residues. Germline CDR1 and CDR2: PRHDT and FYEKMQ (reference sequence).

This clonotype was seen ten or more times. CDR3 loop: CASSWDIEKVYEQYF. CDR3 nucleotides: TGTGCCAGCAGCTGGGACATCGAGAAGGTCTACGAGCAGTACTTC. The chain has TRBV7-2 and TRBJ2-7; TRBD1 might be the D (6 bases). The V gene lost 4 bases and the J gene lost 3 bases, with 16 bases spanning the gap. Germline CDR1 is SGHTA and CDR2 is FQGNSA. The CDR3 consists of 15 residues.

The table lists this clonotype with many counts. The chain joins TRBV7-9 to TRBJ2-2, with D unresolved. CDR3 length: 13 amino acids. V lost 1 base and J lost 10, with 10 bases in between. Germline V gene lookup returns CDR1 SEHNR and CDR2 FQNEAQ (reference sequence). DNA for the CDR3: TGTGCCAGCAGCTTAGTAGAAGGACCGGAGCTGTTTTTT. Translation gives CASSLVEGPELFF. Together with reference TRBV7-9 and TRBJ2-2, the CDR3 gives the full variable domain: DTGVSQNPRHKITKRGQNVTFRCDPISEHNRLYWYRQTLGQGPEFLTYFQNEAQLEKSRLLSDRFSAERPKGSFSTLEIQRTEQGDSAMYLCASSLVEGPELFFGEGSRLTVL.

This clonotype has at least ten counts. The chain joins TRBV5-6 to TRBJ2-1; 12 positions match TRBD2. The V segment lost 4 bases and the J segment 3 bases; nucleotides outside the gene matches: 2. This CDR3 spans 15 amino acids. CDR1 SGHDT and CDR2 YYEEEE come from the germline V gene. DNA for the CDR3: TGTGCCAGCAGCCTAGCGGGAGGGGTCTACAATGAGCAGTTCTTC. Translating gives CASSLAGGVYNEQFF.